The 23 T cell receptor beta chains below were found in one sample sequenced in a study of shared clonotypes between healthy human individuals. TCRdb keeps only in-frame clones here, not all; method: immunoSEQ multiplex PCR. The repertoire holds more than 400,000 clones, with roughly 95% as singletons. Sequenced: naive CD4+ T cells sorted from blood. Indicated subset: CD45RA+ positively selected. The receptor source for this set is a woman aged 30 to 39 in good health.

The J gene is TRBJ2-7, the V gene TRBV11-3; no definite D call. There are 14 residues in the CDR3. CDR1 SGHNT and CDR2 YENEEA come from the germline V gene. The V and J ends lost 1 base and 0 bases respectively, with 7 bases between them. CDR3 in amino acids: CASSLAGRSYEQYF. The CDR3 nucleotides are TGTGCCAGCAGCTTAGCGGGCCGCTCCTACGAGCAGTACTTC.

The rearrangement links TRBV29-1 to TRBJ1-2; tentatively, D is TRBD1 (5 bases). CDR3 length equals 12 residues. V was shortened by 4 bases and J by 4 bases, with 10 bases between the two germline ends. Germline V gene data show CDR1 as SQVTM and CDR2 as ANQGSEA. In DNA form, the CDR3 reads TGCAGCGTTGTGTCTGGGACCTATGGCTACACCTTC. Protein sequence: CSVVSGTYGYTF.

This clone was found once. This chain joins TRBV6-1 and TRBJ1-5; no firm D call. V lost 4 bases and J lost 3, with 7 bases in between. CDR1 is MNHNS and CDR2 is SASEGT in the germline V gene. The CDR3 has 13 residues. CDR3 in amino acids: CASSGGDNQPQHF. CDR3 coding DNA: TGTGCCAGCAGTGGTGGGGACAATCAGCCCCAGCATTTT.

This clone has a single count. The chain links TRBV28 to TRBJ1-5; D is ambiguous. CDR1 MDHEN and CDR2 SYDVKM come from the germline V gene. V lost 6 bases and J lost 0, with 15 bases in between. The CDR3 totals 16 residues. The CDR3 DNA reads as TGTGCCAGCAGGCCTGAAACCGTCCGTAGCAATCAGCCCCAGCATTTT. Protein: CASRPETVRSNQPQHF.

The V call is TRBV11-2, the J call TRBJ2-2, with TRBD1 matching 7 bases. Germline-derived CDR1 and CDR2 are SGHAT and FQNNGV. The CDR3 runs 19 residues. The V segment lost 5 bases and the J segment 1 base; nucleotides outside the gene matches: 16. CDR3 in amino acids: CASSRRGQWFRGNTGELFF. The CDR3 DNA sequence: TGTGCCAGCAGCCGACGGGGACAGTGGTTCCGTGGGAACACCGGGGAGCTGTTTTTT.

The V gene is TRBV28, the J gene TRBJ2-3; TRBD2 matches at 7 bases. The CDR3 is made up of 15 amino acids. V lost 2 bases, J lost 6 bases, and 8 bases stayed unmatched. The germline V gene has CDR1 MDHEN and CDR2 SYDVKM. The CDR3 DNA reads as TGTGCCAGCAGTTTAGCGGGAGCCACGGAGGATACGCAGTATTTT. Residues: CASSLAGATEDTQYF.

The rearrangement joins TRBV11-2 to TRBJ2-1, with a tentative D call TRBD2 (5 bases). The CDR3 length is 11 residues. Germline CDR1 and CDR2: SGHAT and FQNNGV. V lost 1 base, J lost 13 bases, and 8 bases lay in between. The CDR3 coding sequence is TGTGCCAGCAGCTTAGCACTAGTTCAGTTCTTC. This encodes CASSLALVQFF.

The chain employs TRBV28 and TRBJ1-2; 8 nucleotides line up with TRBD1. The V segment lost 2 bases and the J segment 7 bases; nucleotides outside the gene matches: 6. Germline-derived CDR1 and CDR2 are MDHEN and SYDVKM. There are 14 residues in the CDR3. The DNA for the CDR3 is TGTGCCAGCAGTTTAGGGACAGGATCCTTTGGCTACACCTTC. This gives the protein CASSLGTGSFGYTF.

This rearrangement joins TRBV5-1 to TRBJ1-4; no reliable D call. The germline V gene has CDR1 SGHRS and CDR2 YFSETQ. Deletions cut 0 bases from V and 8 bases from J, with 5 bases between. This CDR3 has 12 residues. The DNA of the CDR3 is TGCGCCAGCAGCTTGGACAGAGAAAAACTGTTTTTT. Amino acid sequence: CASSLDREKLFF. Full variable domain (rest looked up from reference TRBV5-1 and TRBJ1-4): KAGVTQTPRYLIKTRGQQVTLSCSPISGHRSVSWYQQTPGQGLQFLFEYFSETQRNKGNFPGRFSGRQFSNSRSEMNVSTLELGDSALYLCASSLDREKLFFGSGTQLSVL.

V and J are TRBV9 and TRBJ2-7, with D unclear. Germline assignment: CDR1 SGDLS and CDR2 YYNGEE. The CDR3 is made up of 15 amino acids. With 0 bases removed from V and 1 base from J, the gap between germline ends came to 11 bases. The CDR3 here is CASSVEAGRSYEQYF. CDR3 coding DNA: TGTGCCAGCAGCGTAGAGGCTGGCCGGTCCTACGAGCAGTACTTC.

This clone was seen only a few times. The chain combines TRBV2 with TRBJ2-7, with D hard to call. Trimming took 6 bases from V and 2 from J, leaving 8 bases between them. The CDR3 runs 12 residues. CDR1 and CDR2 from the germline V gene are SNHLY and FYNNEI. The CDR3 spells CASRPVAYEQYF. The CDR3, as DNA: TGTGCCAGCAGACCGGTAGCCTACGAGCAGTACTTC.

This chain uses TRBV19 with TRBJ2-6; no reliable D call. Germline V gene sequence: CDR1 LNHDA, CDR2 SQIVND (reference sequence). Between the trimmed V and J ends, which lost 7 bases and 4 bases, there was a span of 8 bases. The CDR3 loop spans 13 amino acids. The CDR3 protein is CASKFQGANVLTF. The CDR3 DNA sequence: TGTGCCAGTAAATTTCAAGGGGCCAACGTCCTGACTTTC.

The DNA for the CDR3 is TGTGCCAGCAGCCCTTTAGCGGGAGAGGGTGAGCAGTTCTTC. This gives the protein CASSPLAGEGEQFF. This sequence joins TRBV11-2 and TRBJ2-1, with 9 bases lining up with TRBD2. Germline lookup yields CDR1 SGHAT and CDR2 FQNNGV. V dropped 5 bases and J dropped 9; count of bases not matched to a gene: 8. This CDR3 region has 14 residues.

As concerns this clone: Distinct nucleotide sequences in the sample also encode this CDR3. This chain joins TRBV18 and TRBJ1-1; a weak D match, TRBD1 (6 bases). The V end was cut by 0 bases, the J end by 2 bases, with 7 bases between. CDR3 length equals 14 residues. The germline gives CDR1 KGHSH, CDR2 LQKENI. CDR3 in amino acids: CASSPPGQNTEAFF. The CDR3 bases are TGTGCCAGCTCACCACCGGGACAAAACACTGAAGCTTTCTTT. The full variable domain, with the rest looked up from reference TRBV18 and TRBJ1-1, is NAGVMQNPRHLVRRRGQEARLRCSPMKGHSHVYWYRQLPEEGLKFMVYLQKENIIDESGMPKERFSAEFPKEGPSILRIQQVVRGDSAAYFCASSPPGQNTEAFFGQGTRLTVV.

CDR3 nucleotide sequence: TGCGCCAGCGGGGGGACTGAAGCTTTCTTT. Translating gives CASGGTEAFF. The chain links TRBV4-1 to TRBJ1-1; weak D call: TRBD1 (5 bases). Trimming took 8 bases from V and 5 from J, leaving 6 bases between them. Looked up from germline, CDR1 is MGHRA and CDR2 is YSYEKL. The CDR3 has 10 amino acids.

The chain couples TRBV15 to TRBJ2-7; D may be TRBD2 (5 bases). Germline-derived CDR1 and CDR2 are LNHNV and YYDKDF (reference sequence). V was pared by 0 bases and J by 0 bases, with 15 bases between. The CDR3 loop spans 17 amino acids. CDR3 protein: CATSRDQNPRGSYEQYF. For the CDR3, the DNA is TGTGCCACCAGCAGAGATCAGAACCCTCGGGGCTCCTACGAGCAGTACTTC.

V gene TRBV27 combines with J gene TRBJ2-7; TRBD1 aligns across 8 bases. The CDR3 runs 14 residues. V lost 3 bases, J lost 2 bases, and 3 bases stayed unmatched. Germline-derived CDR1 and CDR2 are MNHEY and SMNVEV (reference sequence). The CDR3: CASSLTGEPYEQYF. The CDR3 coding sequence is TGTGCCAGCAGTTTGACAGGGGAGCCCTACGAGCAGTACTTC.

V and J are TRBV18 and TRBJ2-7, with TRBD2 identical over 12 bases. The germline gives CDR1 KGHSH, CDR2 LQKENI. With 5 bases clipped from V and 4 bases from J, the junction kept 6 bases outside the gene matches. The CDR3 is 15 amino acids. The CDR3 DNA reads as TGTGCCAGCTCAGGCCGACTAGCGGGGGCTTACGAGCAGTACTTC. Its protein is CASSGRLAGAYEQYF.

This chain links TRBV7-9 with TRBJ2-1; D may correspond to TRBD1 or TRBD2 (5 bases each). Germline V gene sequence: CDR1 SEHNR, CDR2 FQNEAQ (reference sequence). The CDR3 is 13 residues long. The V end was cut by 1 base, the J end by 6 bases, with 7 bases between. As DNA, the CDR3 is TGTGCCAGCAGCTTAGTTGGGGGCAATGAGCAGTTCTTC. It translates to CASSLVGGNEQFF.

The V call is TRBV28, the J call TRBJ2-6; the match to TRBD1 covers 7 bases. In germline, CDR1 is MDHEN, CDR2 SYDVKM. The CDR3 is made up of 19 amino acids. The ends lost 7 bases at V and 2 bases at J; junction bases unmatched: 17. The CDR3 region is CASTTSGQAFLTGANVLTF. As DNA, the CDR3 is TGTGCCAGCACCACCTCTGGACAGGCCTTTTTGACTGGGGCCAACGTCCTGACTTTC.

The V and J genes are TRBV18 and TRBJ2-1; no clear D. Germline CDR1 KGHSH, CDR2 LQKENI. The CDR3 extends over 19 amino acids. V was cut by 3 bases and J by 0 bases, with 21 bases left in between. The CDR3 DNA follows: TGTGCCAGCTCACCCCAGGAGTTTTCTGGCGGAAGCTCCTACAATGAGCAGTTCTTC. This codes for CASSPQEFSGGSSYNEQFF.

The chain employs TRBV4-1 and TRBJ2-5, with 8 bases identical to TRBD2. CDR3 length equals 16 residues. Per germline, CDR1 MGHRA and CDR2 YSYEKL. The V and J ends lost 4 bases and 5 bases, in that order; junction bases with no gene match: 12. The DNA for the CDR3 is TGCGCCAGCAGCCGAGCGGAAGCGGGAGTGGGGGAGACCCAGTACTTC. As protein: CASSRAEAGVGETQYF.

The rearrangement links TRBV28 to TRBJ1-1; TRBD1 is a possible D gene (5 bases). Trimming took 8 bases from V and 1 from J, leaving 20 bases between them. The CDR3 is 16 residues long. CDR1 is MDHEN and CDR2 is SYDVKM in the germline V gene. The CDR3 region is CASSLDPQAANTEAFF. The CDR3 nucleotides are TGTGCCAGCTCCTTGGATCCACAGGCGGCGAACACTGAAGCTTTCTTT.